Here is one T cell receptor beta chain with its context. Its target is unknown. Germline V gene data show CDR1 as SNHLY and CDR2 as FYNNEI. V was cut by 6 bases and J by 3 bases, with 12 bases left in between. The CDR3 covers 14 residues. The data were taken from a study of T cell responses to AZD1222 COVID-19 vaccine. Study-level results: Possibly, clonal diversity was underestimated; donors were largely white British and included more females. Spike-specific TCRs gained breadth and depth after people received two AZD1222 doses. Regions left unmutated in variants are reportedly the target of nearly half of spike-specific TCRs. Regions 160-218 and 743-854 dominated among vaccine-associated CD4 TCRs spanning spike.

Repertoires were generated with immunoSEQ multiplex PCR, while TCRdb's copy carries only in-frame clones and drops some. This table holds around 160,000 clones, around four fifths found once. The sequence came from an adult in good health. Material: peripheral blood, obtained on day 0 of MenACWY control vaccination. This chain uses TRBV2 with TRBJ1-5; D is possibly TRBD1 (5 bases). The CDR3 loop reads CASRVGTPNQPQHF. CDR3 nucleotide sequence: TGTGCCAGCAGAGTTGGGACTCCCAATCAGCCCCAGCATTTT.